This T cell receptor (beta chain) stems from a study of blood T cell repertoires in COVID-19. The overall study: Collection of acute and convalescent COVID-19 samples took place in the United States, Italy and Spain.

The CDR3 has 14 residues. V shed 6 bases and J 5 bases; nucleotides not matched to a gene: 8. The germline V gene encodes CDR1 MNHEY and CDR2 SVGAGI. Authors' data handling: Quantification of nucleated cells was approximated via reference gene primer amplification. Assay: immunoSEQ multiplex PCR; the TCRdb copy retains only in-frame clones and omits some. The V and J calls and clone size were taken over from that table, and D and trimming were inferred from the DNA. Of tens of thousands of clones listed, about nine tenths are singletons. Sample: peripheral blood. The receptor was isolated from a man aged 45 to 65 with acute or convalescent COVID-19. The chain couples TRBV6-5 to TRBJ1-1; the match to TRBD1 covers 8 bases. CDR3 loop: CASSTRGLGTEAFF. The CDR3 nucleotides are TGTGCCAGCAGCACCAGGGGGCTAGGGACTGAAGCTTTCTTT.